The rows below give T cell receptor beta chains drawn from one sample of a study of CD8+CD57+ T cells in acquired aplastic anemia. TCRdb analysed the reads with MiXCR anew, one entry per CDR3 protein. Counted here are 450,000 to 550,000 distinct CDR3 sequences, about a third occurring once; the ten biggest clones make up 0.8% to 0.85%. Sequencing was done on a sample of sorted CD4+, CD8+, or CD8+CD57+ T cells (not recorded which) from PBMCs. The source of these receptors is a human donor with aplastic anemia. Each CDR3 is given with its conserved first and last residue. Fields, in order: CDR3 length, D gene, J gene, V gene, clone size, CDR3 protein, CDR3 DNA. A D gene is named only where the DNA matches it firmly. Rows give clone size only sometimes, using once, few, many, or a class for an expanded clone.

>13|TRBD1|TRBJ1-1|TRBV29-1|-
CSVRTGGNTEAFF
TGCAGCGTCAGGACAGGCGGGAACACTGAAGCTTTCTTT
>13|-|TRBJ2-5|TRBV5-6|-
CASSFSGAWTQYF
TGTGCCAGCAGCTTCTCCGGAGCCTGGACCCAGTACTTC
>15|TRBD2|TRBJ2-1|TRBV11-2|few
CASSSGTTSYNEQFF
TGTGCCAGCAGCTCCGGGACTACCTCCTACAATGAGCAGTTCTTC
>11|-|TRBJ1-2|TRBV6-4|many
CASSASYGYTF
TGTGCCAGCAGCGCAAGCTATGGCTACACCTTC
>13|-|TRBJ1-2|TRBV10-2|once
CATTGALRYGYTF
TGCGCCACTACGGGGGCGTTGAGGTATGGCTACACCTTC
>15|TRBD2|TRBJ2-7|TRBV10-3|many
CAIRTIGTSGIEQYF
TGTGCCATCAGGACGATCGGGACTAGCGGGATCGAGCAGTACTTC
>12|-|TRBJ1-5|TRBV12-3/TRBV12-4|many
CASSWRGQPQHF
TGTGCCAGCAGTTGGAGGGGTCAGCCCCAGCATTTT
>14|-|TRBJ1-5|TRBV18|many
CASSPGNSNQPQHF
TGTGCCAGCAGCCCAGGGAATAGCAATCAGCCCCAGCATTTT
>14|-|TRBJ1-6|TRBV7-9|many
CASSLGQGTSPLHF
TGTGCCAGCAGCTTAGGGCAGGGTACTTCACCCCTCCACTTT
>17|-|TRBJ1-6|TRBV5-4|-
CASSSLHQGAYNSPLHF
TGTGCCAGCAGCTCCCTTCATCAGGGCGCCTATAATTCACCCCTCCACTTT
>16|TRBD2|TRBJ2-7|TRBV24-1|many
CATSGGLAGGSYEQYF
TGTGCCACCAGTGGAGGACTAGCGGGGGGATCCTACGAGCAGTACTTC
>16|-|TRBJ2-1|TRBV10-3|many
CAISDPGGSSYNEQFF
TGTGCCATCAGTGATCCGGGGGGCAGCTCCTACAATGAGCAGTTCTTC
>18|-|TRBJ2-2|TRBV12-3/TRBV12-4|few
CASSEVVGFGANTGELFF
TGTGCCAGCAGTGAAGTAGTAGGTTTCGGGGCGAACACCGGGGAGCTGTTTTTT
>18|TRBD2|TRBJ2-3|TRBV14|-
CASSQDPRGGSGTDTQYF
TGTGCCAGCAGCCAAGATCCCCGGGGGGGCTCCGGCACAGATACGCAGTATTTT
>15|-|TRBJ2-3|TRBV20-1|-
CSASRLGGDADTQYF
TGCAGTGCTAGCCGCCTCGGAGGGGATGCAGATACGCAGTATTTT
>14|-|TRBJ1-6|TRBV7-9|many
CASTMEGANSPLHF
TGTGCCAGCACTATGGAAGGAGCTAATTCACCCCTCCACTTT
>16|-|TRBJ1-4|TRBV12-5|-
CASGSRGSGTNEKLFF
TGTGCTAGTGGTTCCAGGGGAAGTGGTACTAATGAAAAACTGTTTTTT